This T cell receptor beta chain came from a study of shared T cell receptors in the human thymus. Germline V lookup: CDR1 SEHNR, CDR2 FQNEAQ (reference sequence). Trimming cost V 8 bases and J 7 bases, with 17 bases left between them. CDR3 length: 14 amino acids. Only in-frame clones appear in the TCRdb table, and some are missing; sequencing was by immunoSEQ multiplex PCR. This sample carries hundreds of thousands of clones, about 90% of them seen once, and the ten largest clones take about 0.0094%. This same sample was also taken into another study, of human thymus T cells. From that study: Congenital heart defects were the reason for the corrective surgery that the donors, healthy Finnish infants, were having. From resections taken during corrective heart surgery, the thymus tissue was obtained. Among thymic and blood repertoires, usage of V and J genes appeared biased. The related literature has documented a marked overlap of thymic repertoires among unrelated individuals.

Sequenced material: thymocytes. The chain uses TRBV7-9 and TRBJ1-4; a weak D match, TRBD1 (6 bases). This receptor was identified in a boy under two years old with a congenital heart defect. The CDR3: CASDSRGSGEKLFF. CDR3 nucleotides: TGTGCCAGCGATAGCAGGGGATCGGGTGAAAAACTGTTTTTT.